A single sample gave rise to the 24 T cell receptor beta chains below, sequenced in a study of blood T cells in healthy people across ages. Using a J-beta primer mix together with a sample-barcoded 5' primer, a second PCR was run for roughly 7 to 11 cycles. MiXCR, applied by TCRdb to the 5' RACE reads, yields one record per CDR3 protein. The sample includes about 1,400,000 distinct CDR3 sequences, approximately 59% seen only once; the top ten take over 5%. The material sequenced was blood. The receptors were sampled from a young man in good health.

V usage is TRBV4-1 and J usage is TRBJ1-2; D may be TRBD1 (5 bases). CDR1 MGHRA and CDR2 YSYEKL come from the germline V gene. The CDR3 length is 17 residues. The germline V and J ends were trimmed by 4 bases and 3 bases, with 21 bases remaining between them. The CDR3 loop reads CASSPVFSRVGDYGYTF. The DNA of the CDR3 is TGCGCCAGCAGCCCCGTATTTAGCAGGGTGGGCGACTATGGCTACACCTTC.

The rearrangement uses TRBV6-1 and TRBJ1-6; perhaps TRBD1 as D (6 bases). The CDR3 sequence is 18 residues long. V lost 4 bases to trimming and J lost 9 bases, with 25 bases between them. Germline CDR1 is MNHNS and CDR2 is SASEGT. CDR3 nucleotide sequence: TGTGCCAGCAGTGCCTCTTCCTTTACAGGGAAGGCCGGTTCACCCCTCCACTTT. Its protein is CASSASSFTGKAGSPLHF.

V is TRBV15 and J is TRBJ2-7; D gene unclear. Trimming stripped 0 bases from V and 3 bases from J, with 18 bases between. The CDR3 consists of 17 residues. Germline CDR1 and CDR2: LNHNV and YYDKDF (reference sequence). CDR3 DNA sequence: TGTGCCACCAGCAGAGATTCCGCCGCGAAGTTCGGCTACGAGCAGTACTTC. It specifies CATSRDSAAKFGYEQYF.

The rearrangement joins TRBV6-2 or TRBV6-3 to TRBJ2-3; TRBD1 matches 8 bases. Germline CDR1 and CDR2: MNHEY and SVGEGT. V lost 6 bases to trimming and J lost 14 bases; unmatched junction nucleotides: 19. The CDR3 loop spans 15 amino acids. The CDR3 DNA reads TGTGCCAGCAGGCCAGGGACAGGAAGCACAGATACGAGGTATTTT. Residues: CASRPGTGSTDTRYF.

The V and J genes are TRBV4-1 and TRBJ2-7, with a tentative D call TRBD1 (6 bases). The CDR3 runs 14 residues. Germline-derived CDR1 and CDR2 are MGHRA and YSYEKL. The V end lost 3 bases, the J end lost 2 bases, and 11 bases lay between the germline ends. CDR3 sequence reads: CASSHLTGTYEQYF. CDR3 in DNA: TGCGCCAGCAGCCATCTAACAGGGACCTACGAGCAGTACTTC.

CDR3 bases: TGTGCCTCAAGGAAGGGCTTGGGGGCCAACGTCCTGACTTTC. Amino acids: CASRKGLGANVLTF. This rearrangement joins TRBV2 to TRBJ2-6, with D unclear. Trimming took off 11 bases at V and 4 bases at J, with 15 bases between the two ends. The CDR3 extends over 14 amino acids. Germline assignment: CDR1 SNHLY and CDR2 FYNNEI.

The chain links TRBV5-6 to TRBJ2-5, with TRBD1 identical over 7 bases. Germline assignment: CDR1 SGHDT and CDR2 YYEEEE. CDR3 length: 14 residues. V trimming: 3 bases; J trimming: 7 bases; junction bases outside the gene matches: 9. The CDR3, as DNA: TGTGCCAGCAGCTCGGGGACAGTCCCTTGGACCCAGTACTTC. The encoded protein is CASSSGTVPWTQYF.

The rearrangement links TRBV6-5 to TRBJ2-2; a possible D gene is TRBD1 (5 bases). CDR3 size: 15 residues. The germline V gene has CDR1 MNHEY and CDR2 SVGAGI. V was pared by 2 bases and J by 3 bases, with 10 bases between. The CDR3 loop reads CASSYGQGHTGELFF. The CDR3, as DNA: TGTGCCAGCAGTTACGGCCAGGGCCACACCGGGGAGCTGTTTTTT.

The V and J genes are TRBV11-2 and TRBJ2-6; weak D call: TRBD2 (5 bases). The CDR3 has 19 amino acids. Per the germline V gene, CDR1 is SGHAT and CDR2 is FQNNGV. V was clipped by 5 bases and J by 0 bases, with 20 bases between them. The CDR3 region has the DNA TGTGCCAGCAGCCCGCTCGTGTCCCCTAGCCTCTCTGGGGCCAACGTCCTGACTTTC. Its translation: CASSPLVSPSLSGANVLTF. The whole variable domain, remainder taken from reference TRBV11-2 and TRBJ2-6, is EAGVAQSPRYKIIEKRQSVAFWCNPISGHATLYWYQQILGQGPKLLIQFQNNGVVDDSQLPKDRFSAERLKGVDSTLKIQPAKLEDSAVYLCASSPLVSPSLSGANVLTFGAGSRLTVL.

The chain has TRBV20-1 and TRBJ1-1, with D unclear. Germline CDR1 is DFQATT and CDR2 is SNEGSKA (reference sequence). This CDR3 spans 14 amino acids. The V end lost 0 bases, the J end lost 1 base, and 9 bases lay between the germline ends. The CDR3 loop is CSARDFSWNTEAFF. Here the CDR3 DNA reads TGCAGTGCTAGAGATTTCTCGTGGAACACTGAAGCTTTCTTT.

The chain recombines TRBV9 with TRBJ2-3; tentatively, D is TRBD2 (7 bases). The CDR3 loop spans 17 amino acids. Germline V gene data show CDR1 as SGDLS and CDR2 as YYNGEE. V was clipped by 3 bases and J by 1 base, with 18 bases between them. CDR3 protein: CASSAFWEGGGTDTQYF. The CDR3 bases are TGTGCCAGCAGCGCCTTCTGGGAGGGGGGGGGCACAGATACGCAGTATTTT.

The CDR3 is CATTTPWGGDTEAFF. CDR3 coding DNA: TGTGCCACCACGACCCCATGGGGGGGCGACACTGAAGCTTTCTTT. This sequence joins TRBV6-2 or TRBV6-3 and TRBJ1-1, with D possibly matching TRBD1 (6 bases). Germline V CDR1 and CDR2: MNHEY, SVGEGT. The CDR3 is 15 residues long. Trimming stripped 10 bases from V and 3 bases from J, with 21 bases between.

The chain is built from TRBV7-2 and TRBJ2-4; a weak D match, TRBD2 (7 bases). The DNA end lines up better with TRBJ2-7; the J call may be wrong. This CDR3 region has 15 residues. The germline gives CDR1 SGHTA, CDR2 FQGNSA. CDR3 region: CASSLETGGGYEQYF. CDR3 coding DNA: TGTGCCAGCAGCTTAGAAACGGGGGGCGGGTACGAGCAGTACTTC.

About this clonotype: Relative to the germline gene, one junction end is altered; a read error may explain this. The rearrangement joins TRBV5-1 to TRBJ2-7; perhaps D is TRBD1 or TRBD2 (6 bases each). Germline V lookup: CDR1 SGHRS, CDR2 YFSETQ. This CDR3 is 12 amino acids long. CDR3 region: CTSSSTGSEQYF. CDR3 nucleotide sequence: TGCACTAGCAGCTCTACAGGGAGCGAGCAATACTTC.

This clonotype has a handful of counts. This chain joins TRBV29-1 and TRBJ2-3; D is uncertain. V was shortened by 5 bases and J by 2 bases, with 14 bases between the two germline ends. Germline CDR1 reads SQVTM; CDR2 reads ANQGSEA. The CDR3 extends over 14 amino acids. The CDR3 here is CSVRTIQYTDTQYF. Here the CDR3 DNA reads TGCAGCGTTAGGACCATCCAATACACAGATACGCAGTATTTT.

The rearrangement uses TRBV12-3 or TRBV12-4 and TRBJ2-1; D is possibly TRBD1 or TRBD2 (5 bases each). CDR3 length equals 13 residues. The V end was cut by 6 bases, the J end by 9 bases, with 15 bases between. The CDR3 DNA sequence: TGTGCCAGCAGGTCAGCCGGTGGGGGTGAGCAGTTCTTC. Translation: CASRSAGGGEQFF.

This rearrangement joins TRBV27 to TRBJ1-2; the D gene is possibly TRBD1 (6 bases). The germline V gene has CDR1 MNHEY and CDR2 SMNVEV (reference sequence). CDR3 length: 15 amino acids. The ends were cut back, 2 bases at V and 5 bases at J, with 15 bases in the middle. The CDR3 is CASSLRGWGAYGYTF. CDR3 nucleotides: TGTGCCAGCAGTTTACGGGGTTGGGGGGCTTATGGCTACACCTTC.

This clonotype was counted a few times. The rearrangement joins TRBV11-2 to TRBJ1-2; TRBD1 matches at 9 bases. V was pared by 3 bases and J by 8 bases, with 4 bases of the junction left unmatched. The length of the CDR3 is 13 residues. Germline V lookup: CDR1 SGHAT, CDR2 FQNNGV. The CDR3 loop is CASSLGQGWGYTF. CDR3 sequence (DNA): TGTGCCAGCAGCTTGGGACAGGGTTGGGGCTACACCTTC.

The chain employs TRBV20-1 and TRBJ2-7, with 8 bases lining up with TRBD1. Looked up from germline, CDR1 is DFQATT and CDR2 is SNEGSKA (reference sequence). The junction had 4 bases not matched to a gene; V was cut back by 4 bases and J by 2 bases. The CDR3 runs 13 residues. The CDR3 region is CSAKQGVTYEQYF. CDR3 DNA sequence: TGCAGTGCTAAACAGGGGGTAACCTACGAGCAGTACTTC.

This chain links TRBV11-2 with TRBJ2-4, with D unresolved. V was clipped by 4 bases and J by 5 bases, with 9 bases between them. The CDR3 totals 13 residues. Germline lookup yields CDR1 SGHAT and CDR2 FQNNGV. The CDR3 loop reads CASSSLPQNIQYF. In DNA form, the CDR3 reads TGTGCCAGCAGCTCCCTACCACAAAACATTCAGTACTTC.

CDR3 amino acids: CSVTGQTKNTGELFF. CDR3 DNA sequence: TGCAGCGTTACCGGACAAACGAAGAACACCGGGGAGCTGTTTTTT. The rearrangement uses TRBV29-1 and TRBJ2-2; possibly TRBD1 for D (5 bases). The CDR3 runs 15 residues. The V gene's germline CDR1 is SQVTM and CDR2 ANQGSEA. V was trimmed by 5 bases and J by 1 base, leaving 14 bases between them.

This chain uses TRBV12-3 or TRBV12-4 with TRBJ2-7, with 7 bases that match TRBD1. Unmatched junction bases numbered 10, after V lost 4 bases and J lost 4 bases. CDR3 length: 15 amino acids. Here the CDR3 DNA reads TGTGCCAGCAGTTCGCCTGACAGGGCTGGGTACGAGCAGTACTTC. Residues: CASSSPDRAGYEQYF.

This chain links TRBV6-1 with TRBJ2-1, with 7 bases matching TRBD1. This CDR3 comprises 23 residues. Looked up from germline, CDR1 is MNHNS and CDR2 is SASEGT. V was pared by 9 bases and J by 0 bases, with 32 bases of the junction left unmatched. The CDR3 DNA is TGTGCCAGGAGCTTAATGCGCATCGAACCGGGACAGATTCGAACCAGCTCCTACAATGAGCAGTTCTTC. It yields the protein CARSLMRIEPGQIRTSSYNEQFF.

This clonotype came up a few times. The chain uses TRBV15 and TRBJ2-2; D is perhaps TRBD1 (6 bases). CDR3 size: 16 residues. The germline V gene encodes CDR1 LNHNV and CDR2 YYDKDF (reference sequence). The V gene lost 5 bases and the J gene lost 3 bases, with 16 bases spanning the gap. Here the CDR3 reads CATSGVSGAHTGELFF. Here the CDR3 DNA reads TGTGCCACCAGCGGAGTGTCAGGGGCTCACACCGGGGAGCTGTTTTTT.